These T cell receptor beta chains were read from a single sample in a study of beta chain features in type 1 diabetes. TCRdb's copy holds only in-frame clones and misses some; the assay was immunoSEQ multiplex PCR. This sample carries hundreds of thousands of clones, about an eighth of them seen once, and the ten largest clones take 0.035% to 0.045%. Material for sequencing was naive CD4+ T cells from blood. These receptor sequences come from a man aged 18 to 29 with type 1 diabetes. Each CDR3 is given with its conserved first and last residue. The order of the fields is D gene, J gene, V gene, clone size, CDR3 DNA, CDR3 protein. The D gene is left open where the match is weak. Some rows mark clone size as missing; the rest say once, few, many or name a class of expanded clone.

>NA|TRBJ1-6|TRBV19|NA
TGTGCCAGTACTGGGACGATGAGCTCTCATAATTCACCCCTCCACTTT
CASTGTMSSHNSPLHF
>NA|TRBJ2-7|TRBV9|few
TGTGCCAGCGGGCAAATAGAGACGTCCTACGAGCAGTACTTC
CASGQIETSYEQYF
>NA|TRBJ2-7|TRBV7-2|NA
TGTGCCAGCAGCTTACGTGGGGAAAGAGACGAGCAGTACTTC
CASSLRGERDEQYF
>NA|TRBJ2-3|TRBV27|few
TGTGCCAGCAGGATGCTGGCGGCCAGCACAGATACGCAGTATTTT
CASRMLAASTDTQYF
>TRBD1|TRBJ2-6|TRBV2|few
TGTGCCAGCATCACCGGTGGGACAGGCCTCTCTGGGGCCAACGTCCTGACTTTC
CASITGGTGLSGANVLTF
>TRBD1|TRBJ2-5|TRBV30|few
TGTGCCTGGAGCAGGGGGTTTGGGGAGACCCAGTACTTC
CAWSRGFGETQYF
>TRBD2|TRBJ2-7|TRBV29-1|NA
TGCAGCGTTGAAAAGGGACTAGCGGAACCCAGGGGGCAGTACTTC
CSVEKGLAEPRGQYF
>TRBD1|TRBJ2-7|TRBV7-3|NA
TGTGCCAGCAGCAGCGGGGACAGGGGGCGAGTGCAGTACTTC
CASSSGDRGRVQYF
>TRBD1|TRBJ1-2|TRBV6-1|NA
TGTGCCAGCCAACAGGGGAAAGCTAACTATGGCTACACCTTC
CASQQGKANYGYTF
>NA|TRBJ2-2|TRBV5-1|NA
TGCGCCAGCAGCTTGCAGATGAGGGACACCGGGGAGCTGTTTTTT
CASSLQMRDTGELFF
>NA|TRBJ2-7|TRBV5-6|few
TGTGCCAGCAGCCTGAGACAGGAGCAGTACTTC
CASSLRQEQYF
>NA|TRBJ2-2|TRBV5-4|few
TGTGCCAGCAGCCGCCGGGACGTCGCCGGGGAGCTGTTTTTT
CASSRRDVAGELFF
>TRBD2|TRBJ2-5|TRBV29-1|few
TGCAGCGTTGAACCGGGAGGCGAGACCCAGTACTTC
CSVEPGGETQYF
>TRBD1|TRBJ1-2|TRBV25-1|NA
TGTGCCAGCAGCTCTTTGGGACAGGGTGAATCTGGCTACACCTTC
CASSSLGQGESGYTF
>TRBD1|TRBJ2-3|TRBV4-3|NA
TGCGCCAGCAGCCAAGACTGGACAGGGACAGATACGCAGTATTTT
CASSQDWTGTDTQYF
>NA|TRBJ1-5|TRBV7-9|NA
TGTGCCAGCAGCTTATCGGGTGGTCAGCCCCAGCATTTT
CASSLSGGQPQHF
>TRBD1|TRBJ1-5|TRBV2|NA
TGTGCCAGCAGGGGACAGAACAATCAGCCCCAGCATTTT
CASRGQNNQPQHF
>NA|TRBJ2-5|TRBV7-2|NA
TGTGCCAGCAGCTCTGAGTACCAAGAGACCCAGTACTTC
CASSSEYQETQYF
>NA|TRBJ2-7|TRBV21-1|NA
TGTGCCAGCAGCAAAGCGCTGGGGCCGTGCACAGGAACCTACGAGCAGTACTTC
CASSKALGPCTGTYEQYF
>NA|TRBJ2-2|TRBV27|NA
TGTGCCAGCAGTTCATATAACACCGGGGAGCTGTTTTTT
CASSSYNTGELFF
>TRBD1|TRBJ2-2|TRBV29-1|few
TGCAGCGTCGGAGGACAGGGAGAGAGCGGGGAGCTGTTTTTT
CSVGGQGESGELFF
>TRBD2|TRBJ2-2|TRBV4-3|NA
TGCGCCAGCAGCCCTGGGGACTACCCCACCGGGGAGCTGTTTTTT
CASSPGDYPTGELFF
>NA|TRBJ1-3|TRBV18|few
TGTGCCAGCTCACCAGAATTGGGGACGTTACGCGGAAACACCATATATTTT
CASSPELGTLRGNTIYF
>NA|TRBJ2-7|TRBV15|NA
TGTGCCACCAGCAGGCTTGGGTTGAACGAGCAGTACTTC
CATSRLGLNEQYF
>NA|TRBJ1-2|TRBV5-4|NA
TGTGCCAGCAGCTTGGAGGCAGGGCCTACCGGCTACACCTTC
CASSLEAGPTGYTF
>NA|TRBJ1-1|TRBV14|NA
TGTGCCAGCAGCCCTTATGCAGCGCAGTGGGTGGTATTT
CASSPYAAQWVVF